The rows below give T cell receptor beta chains drawn from one sample of a study of blood T cell repertoires in COVID-19. Some clones are missing from TCRdb's copy, which holds only in-frame ones; the method was immunoSEQ multiplex PCR. The sample has about 190,000 clones; under 90% are singletons. The sequenced material came from peripheral blood. These receptor sequences come from a human donor in a cohort sampled during active COVID-19. The CDR3 runs from the conserved cysteine through the conserved F or W. A D gene is named only where the DNA matches it firmly. Expanded clones are given a class, and other clones once, few, many or no size at all.

>TRBD1|-|TRBJ2-2|TRBV29-1
TGCAGCGTTCGGGGGCCGGGACAGGATTCCGGGGAGCTGTTTTTT
CSVRGPGQDSGELFF
>TRBD2|-|TRBJ2-3|TRBV10-3
TGTGCCATCAGTCAGCGGGGGAGCACAGATACGCAGTATTTT
CAISQRGSTDTQYF
>TRBD1|-|TRBJ2-6|TRBV27
TGTGCCAGCAGACGGGACAGAAGCCTCTCTGGGGCCAACGTCCTGACTTTC
CASRRDRSLSGANVLTF
>TRBD1|-|TRBJ1-3|TRBV5-1
TGCGCCAGCAGCATAGGACAGGGGGACACCATATATTTT
CASSIGQGDTIYF
>-|-|TRBJ2-3|TRBV19
TGTGCCAGTAGTATAGGTCTCCTGAGAGATACGCAGTATTTT
CASSIGLLRDTQYF
>-|-|TRBJ1-5|TRBV7-9
TGTGCCAGCAGCTTAGGGCAGGGGAATCAGCCCCAGCATTTT
CASSLGQGNQPQHF
>TRBD1|-|TRBJ2-5|TRBV10-3
TGTGCCATCAGCAGGGGGCTTCAAGAGACCCAGTACTTC
CAISRGLQETQYF
>-|-|TRBJ1-5|TRBV28
TGTGCCAGCACCTCCCTGACGGACTCGGTGCATTTT
CASTSLTDSVHF
>-|-|TRBJ1-1|TRBV5-1
TGCGCCAGCAGCTTCCAGGGTAGCACTGAAGCTTTCTTT
CASSFQGSTEAFF
>TRBD1|-|TRBJ1-2|TRBV30
TGTGCCTGGAGGTACCGGACAGGGGGCCCCTATGGCTACACCTTC
CAWRYRTGGPYGYTF
>TRBD1|-|TRBJ1-2|TRBV19
TGTGCCAGTAGTATTGGACAGGGCTATGGCTACACCTTC
CASSIGQGYGYTF
>-|-|TRBJ1-6|TRBV3-1/TRBV3-2
TGTGCCAGCAGCCAAACGTCGGACTGGGATTCACCCCTCCACTTT
CASSQTSDWDSPLHF
>-|-|TRBJ2-3|TRBV7-3
TGTGCCAGCAGCTTAGGAACAGTCCTCACAGATACGCAGTATTTT
CASSLGTVLTDTQYF
>-|-|TRBJ1-1|TRBV21-1
TGTGCCGACACACGGAACACTGAAGCTTTCTTT
CADTRNTEAFF
>TRBD2|few|TRBJ2-2|TRBV27
TGTGCCAGCAGTCGATTAGCGGGCCGATACACCGGGGAGCTGTTTTTT
CASSRLAGRYTGELFF
>-|many|TRBJ1-1|TRBV28
TGTGCCAGCAGTTTACAGGGGACGGTAACTGAAGCTTTCTTT
CASSLQGTVTEAFF
>-|-|TRBJ1-1|TRBV2
TGTGCCAGCAGTGAATATAAGGCGGCGCAGGCTTTCTTT
CASSEYKAAQAFF
>TRBD2|-|TRBJ2-6|TRBV18
TGTGCCAGCTCACCCACTCGACTAGCGGGGGTCCCGGGAGGGGCCAACGTCCTGACTTTC
CASSPTRLAGVPGGANVLTF
>-|-|TRBJ1-1|TRBV11-2
TGTGCCAGCAGCTTTCCTCCTAATTACGCGGGCACTGAAGCTTTCTTT
CASSFPPNYAGTEAFF
>TRBD1|-|TRBJ2-6|TRBV7-8
TGTGCCAGTTCCCCCAGGGACAGCTCTGGGGCCAACGTCCTGACTTTC
CASSPRDSSGANVLTF
>-|few|TRBJ2-7|TRBV5-1
TGCGCCAGCAGCTTGTTACAGGTTGAGGACGAGCAGTACTTC
CASSLLQVEDEQYF
>-|-|TRBJ1-4|TRBV2
TGTGCCAGCAGTGAATTAGGGGTAACTAATGAAAAACTGTTTTTT
CASSELGVTNEKLFF
>-|-|TRBJ2-7|TRBV11-2
TGTGCCAGCAGCTTAGATTCTAACTCCTACGAGCAGTACTTC
CASSLDSNSYEQYF
>-|-|TRBJ2-3|TRBV4-1
TGCGCCAGCAGCCAGCCGACACGGCCGGCAGAGTTCACGCAGTATTTT
CASSQPTRPAEFTQYF
>-|-|TRBJ1-6|TRBV6-5
TGTGCCAGCAGTTCGCAGGGTGGGTTAGATTCACCCCTCCACTTT
CASSSQGGLDSPLHF
>TRBD1|-|TRBJ1-3|TRBV28
TGTGCCAGCAAAGCGACAGGGACTCAAAACACTGGAAACACCATATATTTT
CASKATGTQNTGNTIYF
>-|-|TRBJ1-2|TRBV15
TGTGCCACCAGCAGAGTTCAGGGGCCGTTATATGGCTACACCTTC
CATSRVQGPLYGYTF
>-|few|TRBJ1-5|TRBV5-8
TGTGCCAGCAGCCAAGGGGCGCCCCAGCATTTT
CASSQGAPQHF
>-|-|TRBJ2-7|TRBV2
TGTGCCAGCAGTGAAAGGCGGTGGAACGACGAGCAGTACTTC
CASSERRWNDEQYF
>-|-|TRBJ2-7|TRBV7-2
TGTGCCAGCAGCTTCAGGGGCGAGCAGTACTTC
CASSFRGEQYF
>-|-|TRBJ2-3|TRBV24-1
TGTGCCACCAAGGGGGGGACAGATACGCAGTATTTT
CATKGGTDTQYF
>-|-|TRBJ2-7|TRBV7-9
TGTGCCAGCAGCTTAGAAATGGGGCGCTCCTACGAGCAGTACTTC
CASSLEMGRSYEQYF
>-|-|TRBJ1-1|TRBV6-5
TGTGCCAGCAGCGGGGGGCGAAGCACTGAAGCTTTCTTT
CASSGGRSTEAFF
>TRBD1|-|TRBJ1-5|TRBV19
TGTGCCAGTAGTATATTTCAGGGGGTAGGGCAGCCCCAGCATTTT
CASSIFQGVGQPQHF
>-|-|TRBJ1-2|TRBV3-1/TRBV3-2
TGTGCCAGCAGCCAAGAGGCAGGGTTTTATGGCTACACCTTC
CASSQEAGFYGYTF
>-|-|TRBJ2-7|TRBV27
TGTGCCAGCAGAACCCTCGACAGGGCGGGGGAGCAGTACTTC
CASRTLDRAGEQYF